This T cell receptor (delta chain) was obtained from a study of γδ T cells in repeated Plasmodium falciparum infection (TCRdb year 2021). Study-wide context: In the natural-infection arm, Malian children exposed to intense seasonal malaria transmission were enrolled and compared against age and gender matched Australian children. Controlled-infection subjects were sampled at baseline, immediately before selected infections, and 21 days after each infection. Four controlled human malaria infections were administered to a few malaria-naive U.S. adults over approximately 580 days by bites from P. falciparum NF54-infected Anopheles stephensi mosquitoes. Malian gammadelta TCR repertoires were analysed cross-sectionally during no-transmission periods and longitudinally across acute febrile malaria episodes. The study examined how repeated Plasmodium falciparum infection shapes the human gammadelta T cell repertoire, using natural infection in Mali and controlled human malaria infection.

For bulk TCR repertoire analysis, Vgamma9/Vdelta2+ and Vdelta2-negative gammadelta T cell populations were flow-sorted out of peripheral blood mononuclear cells. The method behind the library was multiplex PCR. TCRdb shows the sequencer as Illumina MiSeq. Every sorted gammadelta T cell sample had both its TCR gamma (TRG) and TCR delta (TRD) chains sequenced. Under the source paper's analysis protocol: The repertoire analyses drew on clonotype tree plots, the accumulated frequency of the top 20 clonotypes, and diversity index (DI) and D75 metrics. TCRdb reran clone calling on the public reads with CATT; rows sharing one DNA sequence were then combined. None of the V and J calls come from the authors' own analysis; TCRdb made them. The sample has tens of thousands of delta-chain clones on record, 1.6% of them singletons. The top ten hold about 9.1% of the sample. This clone showed up just a few times. The antigen it recognizes is unknown. The mismatch at residue 5 between this DNA's translation and the TCRdb protein of a much larger clone likely reflects a read error; the protein shown is translated from the DNA.

From the germline V gene, CDR1 is TSWWSYY and CDR2 is QGS. Including the terminal cysteine and phenylalanine, the CDR3 comprises 19 residues. Just CDR3 DNA is preserved here, 57 bases in frame from base 1. Overall study outcomes, separate from this receptor: Vgamma9/Vdelta2+ TCR repertoires showed a highly stable polyclonal repertoire over time and infection, with many inter-individual overlapping TCRgamma sequences. Compared with Australian children, Malian children appeared to have Vdelta2-negative gammadelta TCR repertoires that were more clonally expanded, less diverse and less shared. Generalizability was limited because the Malian cohort was drawn from a small rural village of predominantly one ethnic group. Because the controlled-infection cohort was small, analysis of inter-individual variability in gammadelta T cell responses was limited. Waves of new clonotype selection in Vdelta2-negative, largely Vdelta1+, gammadelta TCR repertoires appeared to be driven by repeated controlled infections.

The chain uses TRDV1 and TRDJ1, with the D segment identity uncertain. Material: gamma-delta T cells from blood. The TCR originated in a pool of human donors (malaria-infected and uninfected, not separated). CDR3 reads: CALGKLKVTTVRYTDKLIF. The sequenced DNA is TGTGCTCTTGGGAAACTAAAGGTGACTACTGTTCGGTACACCGATAAACTCATCTTT.